Listed below are T cell receptor beta chains from one sample, sequenced in a study of technical replicates of blood from a handful of donors. Only in-frame clones appear in the TCRdb table, and some are missing; sequencing was by immunoSEQ multiplex PCR. The data hold about 83,000 clones, with around 92% observed a single time. The specimen sequenced was T cells isolated from PBMCs. These receptors were collected from a human donor in good health. Both conserved end residues are part of each CDR3. Fields, in order: clone size, J gene, V gene, D gene, CDR3 length, CDR3 protein, CDR3 DNA. A D gene is named only where the DNA matches it firmly. The listing skips clone size in some rows; elsewhere it reads once, few, many or a size class.

size: once
J: TRBJ1-2
V: TRBV2
D: -
length: 14
CDR3: CASYRPDGVYGYTF
DNA: TGTGCCAGCTACAGACCCGACGGGGTCTATGGCTACACCTTC

size: few
J: TRBJ1-5
V: TRBV5-1
D: -
length: 15
CDR3: CASSLATGSNQPQHF
DNA: TGCGCCAGCAGCTTGGCGACAGGTAGCAATCAGCCCCAGCATTTT

size: -
J: TRBJ1-2
V: TRBV14
D: -
length: 14
CDR3: CASSQILGDYGYTF
DNA: TGTGCCAGCAGCCAAATTTTAGGGGACTATGGCTACACCTTC

size: -
J: TRBJ2-7
V: TRBV2
D: TRBD2
length: 14
CDR3: CASSGEGLAGEQYF
DNA: TGTGCCAGCAGTGGGGAGGGACTAGCGGGGGAGCAGTACTTC

size: once
J: TRBJ1-1
V: TRBV9
D: -
length: 17
CDR3: CASSAHIQGTMNTEAFF
DNA: TGTGCCAGCAGCGCTCACATCCAGGGGACGATGAACACTGAAGCTTTCTTT

size: -
J: TRBJ2-3
V: TRBV2
D: -
length: 16
CDR3: CASSVFSAVGTDTQYF
DNA: TGTGCCAGCAGTGTCTTTTCGGCGGTTGGCACAGATACGCAGTATTTT

size: -
J: TRBJ1-2
V: TRBV7-9
D: TRBD1
length: 18
CDR3: CASSLVGFGTDSNYGYTF
DNA: TGTGCCAGCAGCTTAGTAGGGTTCGGGACAGATAGTAACTATGGCTACACCTTC

size: -
J: TRBJ2-2
V: TRBV6-4
D: -
length: 16
CDR3: CASSPLAGRKTGELFF
DNA: TGTGCCAGCAGTCCTTTGGCAGGAAGGAAAACCGGGGAGCTGTTTTTT

size: -
J: TRBJ2-1
V: TRBV11-3
D: TRBD2
length: 15
CDR3: CASSSTSGVYNEQFF
DNA: TGTGCCAGCAGCTCCACTAGCGGGGTCTACAATGAGCAGTTCTTC

size: -
J: TRBJ1-2
V: TRBV4-1
D: TRBD1
length: 19
CDR3: CASSSPKRDRAHTNYGYTF
DNA: TGCGCCAGCAGCTCCCCTAAACGGGACAGAGCACATACTAACTATGGCTACACCTTC

size: -
J: TRBJ2-5
V: TRBV5-8
D: -
length: 16
CDR3: CASSPGLGGVFETQYF
DNA: TGTGCCAGCAGCCCGGGTCTGGGGGGTGTTTTCGAGACCCAGTACTTC

size: -
J: TRBJ1-1
V: TRBV11-2
D: -
length: 14
CDR3: CASSLQGLNTEAFF
DNA: TGTGCCAGCAGCTTGCAGGGTTTGAACACTGAAGCTTTCTTT

size: -
J: TRBJ2-3
V: TRBV4-2
D: TRBD2
length: 19
CDR3: CASSQEALPGAGITDTQYF
DNA: TGTGCCAGCAGCCAAGAGGCCCTCCCGGGAGCGGGGATCACAGATACGCAGTATTTT

size: once
J: TRBJ2-2
V: TRBV14
D: TRBD1
length: 16
CDR3: CASSPDRDLRTGELFF
DNA: TGTGCCAGCAGCCCGGACAGGGATCTGAGGACCGGGGAGCTGTTTTTT

size: -
J: TRBJ1-1
V: TRBV2
D: -
length: 12
CDR3: CARSRGDTEAFF
DNA: TGTGCCCGGAGCAGGGGCGACACTGAAGCTTTCTTT

size: -
J: TRBJ2-5
V: TRBV7-2
D: -
length: 14
CDR3: CASRSTGFKETQYF
DNA: TGTGCCAGCAGGTCGACAGGTTTCAAGGAGACCCAGTACTTC

size: -
J: TRBJ1-1
V: TRBV19
D: TRBD1
length: 16
CDR3: CASTQGATLMNTEAFF
DNA: TGTGCCAGTACTCAGGGGGCAACCCTCATGAACACTGAAGCTTTCTTT